This T cell receptor (beta chain) was recovered during a study of monozygotic twins with inflammatory bowel disease. TCRdb reprocessed the 5' RACE reads, keeping one entry per CDR3 protein, no DNA. This sample contains around 140,000 distinct CDR3 sequences. The CDR3 runs 14 residues. Germline lookup yields CDR1 SGHRS and CDR2 YFSETQ. What was sequenced was blood. This TCR was recovered from a human donor with ulcerative colitis or Crohn's disease, or a healthy co-twin of an affected twin (not recorded which). V and J are TRBV5-1 and TRBJ1-6. The chain's CDR3 is CASSGPALDSPLHF. The variable domain in full, with the rest retrieved from reference TRBV5-1 and TRBJ1-6, is KAGVTQTPRYLIKTRGQQVTLSCSPISGHRSVSWYQQTPGQGLQFLFEYFSETQRNKGNFPGRFSGRQFSNSRSEMNVSTLELGDSALYLCASSGPALDSPLHFGNGTRLTVT.